The T cell receptor beta chain described here comes from a study of monozygotic twins with inflammatory bowel disease. Study results and caveats: Treatment differences in immunosuppression may have added variability to the repertoires of patients. Researchers report that IBD patients shared fewer clonotypes with others than healthy twins, especially amid disease activity.

TCRdb reanalyzed the 5' RACE reads, giving one entry per CDR3 protein sequence and no DNA. The table for this sample gives under 350,000 distinct CDR3 sequences. Notes on this clonotype: What it binds is not known.

In germline, CDR1 is LGHNA, CDR2 YNFKEQ. CDR3 length equals 20 residues. Without any T cell sorting, total RNA was isolated from whole blood. The receptor was derived from a human donor with ulcerative colitis or Crohn's disease, or a healthy co-twin of an affected twin (not recorded which). The chain combines TRBV4-2 with TRBJ2-2; with no DNA, the TCRdb D assignment of TRBD2 cannot be verified. Sample: blood. CDR3: CASSQGDGTSGSSGTGELFF.